A selection of T cell receptor beta chains follows, all from one sample in a study of shared T cell receptors in the human thymus. Sequencing used immunoSEQ multiplex PCR; TCRdb keeps in-frame clones, though not all of them. This table has under 850,000 clones, roughly 90% appearing once. This sample also belongs to another study, concerning human thymus T cells.

The sequencing input was thymocytes. The receptors here all came from a boy under three years old with a congenital heart defect. CDR3s include the opening cysteine and the closing phenylalanine or tryptophan. Each record gives: clone size, J gene, V gene, D gene, CDR3 protein, CDR3 DNA. The D gene is left open where the match is weak. Clone size is shown for a subset of rows, as once, few, many or a class of expanded clone.

>NA|TRBJ2-3|TRBV30|TRBD2
CAWSPSGLAGELTDTQYF
TGTGCCTGGAGTCCCTCGGGACTAGCGGGAGAACTCACAGATACGCAGTATTTT
>NA|TRBJ2-7|TRBV5-4|NA
CASSFGGLSYEQYF
TGTGCCAGCAGCTTCGGTGGGCTTTCCTACGAGCAGTACTTC
>NA|TRBJ1-1|TRBV7-9|TRBD1
CASSRQGVGDTEAFF
TGTGCCAGCAGTAGACAGGGTGTGGGGGACACTGAAGCTTTCTTT
>NA|TRBJ2-1|TRBV2|TRBD2
CASSDRSSGPYNEQFF
TGTGCCAGCAGTGATAGATCTAGCGGACCTTACAATGAGCAGTTCTTC
>NA|TRBJ2-3|TRBV21-1|NA
CATRGRLAGPYTDTQYF
TGTGCCACGAGGGGGCGACTAGCGGGTCCTTACACAGATACGCAGTATTTT
>NA|TRBJ2-7|TRBV2|TRBD1
CASSRPAGGFPSSYEQYF
TGTGCCAGCAGCCGCCCCGCAGGGGGCTTTCCGAGCTCCTACGAGCAGTACTTC
>NA|TRBJ2-7|TRBV28|TRBD2
CASSFAGREGSYEQYF
TGTGCCAGCAGTTTCGCCGGGCGGGAGGGCTCCTACGAGCAGTACTTC
>NA|TRBJ1-4|TRBV14|TRBD1
CASSRWGQGVREKLFF
TGTGCCAGCAGCCGGTGGGGACAGGGAGTGAGAGAAAAACTGTTTTTT
>NA|TRBJ1-5|TRBV4-2|TRBD1
CASSQDGQEPQHF
TGTGCCAGCAGCCAAGATGGACAGGAGCCCCAGCATTTT
>NA|TRBJ1-2|TRBV5-6|NA
CASSPRRRRGGYTF
TGTGCCAGCAGCCCACGGAGGCGGAGGGGTGGCTACACCTTC
>NA|TRBJ2-5|TRBV6-5|NA
CASSYQGPIGETQYF
TGTGCCAGCAGTTACCAGGGCCCGATAGGGGAGACCCAGTACTTC
>NA|TRBJ1-5|TRBV5-6|NA
CASSSAGRGNQPQHF
TGTGCCAGCAGCTCCGCAGGGCGCGGCAATCAGCCCCAGCATTTT
>NA|TRBJ2-7|TRBV5-1|NA
CASSLGWRVDEQYF
TGCGCCAGCAGCTTGGGCTGGAGGGTCGACGAGCAGTACTTC
>NA|TRBJ1-5|TRBV27|NA
CASSLRPGAGEPQHF
TGTGCCAGCAGTTTAAGGCCAGGGGCGGGGGAGCCCCAGCATTTT
>NA|TRBJ1-5|TRBV20-1|NA
CSARDRGPQHF
TGCAGTGCTAGAGATCGAGGGCCCCAGCATTTT
>few|TRBJ1-4|TRBV15|NA
CATSRVWDIKLFF
TGTGCCACCAGCAGAGTGTGGGACATCAAACTGTTTTTT
>NA|TRBJ1-2|TRBV27|NA
CASSFKDGDGHNYGYTF
TGTGCCAGCAGTTTTAAAGACGGAGACGGTCATAACTATGGCTACACCTTC
>NA|TRBJ2-7|TRBV15|TRBD1
CATSRDSGTGGPYEQYF
TGTGCCACCAGCAGAGATTCAGGGACAGGGGGCCCCTACGAGCAGTACTTC
>NA|TRBJ2-7|TRBV7-9|TRBD2
CASSLVSGTRDYEQYF
TGTGCCAGCAGCTTAGTATCTGGGACTAGGGACTACGAGCAGTACTTC
>NA|TRBJ1-5|TRBV6-5|NA
CASSGGGSNQPQHF
TGTGCCAGCAGTGGCGGAGGTAGCAATCAGCCCCAGCATTTT
>NA|TRBJ2-7|TRBV14|TRBD2
CASSSAKREKYF
TGTGCCAGCAGCTCGGCAAAGCGGGAAAAGTACTTC
>NA|TRBJ2-1|TRBV6-1|NA
CASSERGPWEQFF
TGTGCCAGCAGTGAAAGAGGGCCTTGGGAGCAGTTCTTC
>once|TRBJ2-3|TRBV27|NA
CASIPHRTGMRGTDTQYF
TGTGCCAGCATTCCCCACCGAACCGGGATGCGGGGCACAGATACGCAGTATTTT
>NA|TRBJ1-1|TRBV15|NA
CATSRPRQVGREAFF
TGTGCCACCAGCCGACCCCGACAGGTGGGGCGTGAAGCTTTCTTT